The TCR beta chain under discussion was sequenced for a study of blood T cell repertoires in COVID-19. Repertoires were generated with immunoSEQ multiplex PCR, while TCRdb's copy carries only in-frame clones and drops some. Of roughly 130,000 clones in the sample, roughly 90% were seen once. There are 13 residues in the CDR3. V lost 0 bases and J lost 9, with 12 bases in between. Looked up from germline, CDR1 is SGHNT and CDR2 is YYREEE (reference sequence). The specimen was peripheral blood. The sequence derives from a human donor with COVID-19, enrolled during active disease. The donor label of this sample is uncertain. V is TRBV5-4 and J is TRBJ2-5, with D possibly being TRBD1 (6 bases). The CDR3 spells CASSLEQAGAQYF. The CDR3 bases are TGTGCCAGCAGCTTGGAACAGGCAGGGGCCCAGTACTTC.